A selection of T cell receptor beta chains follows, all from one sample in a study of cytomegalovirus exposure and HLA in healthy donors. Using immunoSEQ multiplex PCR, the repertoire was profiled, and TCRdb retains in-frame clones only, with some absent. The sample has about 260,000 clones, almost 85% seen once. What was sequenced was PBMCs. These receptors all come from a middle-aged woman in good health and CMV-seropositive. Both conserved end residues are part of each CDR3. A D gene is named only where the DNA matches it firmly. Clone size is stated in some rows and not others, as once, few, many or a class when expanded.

TGTGCCAGCAGGAAAGGGGGGACAGGGGGGTGGCAGCCCCAGCATTTT	CASRKGGTGGWQPQHF	TRBV11-2	-	TRBJ1-5	TRBD1
TGCAGCGTCACCCGGTATGACTATGGCTACACCTTC	CSVTRYDYGYTF	TRBV29-1	-	TRBJ1-2	-
TGTGCCAGCAGTTCCCTGGACAGTTACACTGAAGCTTTCTTT	CASSSLDSYTEAFF	TRBV6-5	-	TRBJ1-1	-
TGTGCCAGCAGATCAACCGGACTAGCGGGATGGAATGAGCAGTTCTTC	CASRSTGLAGWNEQFF	TRBV25-1	-	TRBJ2-1	TRBD2
TGTGCCGCGGAGGATAACTATGGCTACACCTTC	CAAEDNYGYTF	TRBV11-2	-	TRBJ1-2	-
TGTGCCAGCAGCGTAGGACTAGCGGGAGGGGGTGAGCAGTTCTTC	CASSVGLAGGGEQFF	TRBV9	few	TRBJ2-1	TRBD2
TGCGCCAGCAGCCCTAACCCGGCTAGCGGGACTTACAATGAGCAGTTCTTC	CASSPNPASGTYNEQFF	TRBV4-3	-	TRBJ2-1	TRBD2
TGTGCCAGCAGCTTAACGGTCGAGGATACGCAGTATTTT	CASSLTVEDTQYF	TRBV7-3	once	TRBJ2-3	-
TGTGCCAGCAGCTTCCGGGCTAGCGGGATGACCGGGGAGCTGTTTTTT	CASSFRASGMTGELFF	TRBV5-6	-	TRBJ2-2	TRBD2
TGTGCCAGCACCCAGCTTGAAGCGGGGTTCCCCTACAATGAGCAGTTCTTC	CASTQLEAGFPYNEQFF	TRBV7-8	few	TRBJ2-1	TRBD2
TGTGCCAGTACCCCTAGGATAGCGGGTAAAGGCACAGATACGCAGTATTTT	CASTPRIAGKGTDTQYF	TRBV19	-	TRBJ2-3	TRBD2
TGTGCCAGTAGTGCCGGGACTAGTAATTTTCGAGAGACCCAGTACTTC	CASSAGTSNFRETQYF	TRBV19	-	TRBJ2-5	TRBD2
TGTGCCAGCAGTTTATCCACAGTGTATGATACGCAGTATTTT	CASSLSTVYDTQYF	TRBV27	-	TRBJ2-3	-
TGTGCTAGTGGTTTGTGGAGTTTAAATGAAAAACTGTTTTTT	CASGLWSLNEKLFF	TRBV12-5	-	TRBJ1-4	-
TGTGCCAGCAGGGGGGACATCTTTAATTCACCCCTCCACTTT	CASRGDIFNSPLHF	TRBV25-1	-	TRBJ1-6	-
TGTGCCAGCAGTGCCACAGGGGGTTCTTTGAGCGAGCAGTACTTC	CASSATGGSLSEQYF	TRBV28	-	TRBJ2-7	TRBD1
TGTGCCTGGAGTGACCTCCAGGGGAGCTCCTATAATTCACCCCTCCACTTT	CAWSDLQGSSYNSPLHF	TRBV30	few	TRBJ1-6	-
TGCGCCAGCAGCCAATTTAAAAATACGCAGTATTTT	CASSQFKNTQYF	TRBV4-3	-	TRBJ2-3	-
TGTGCCAGCAGTTTCAGAACACAGGTCGCCACTGAAGCTTTCTTT	CASSFRTQVATEAFF	TRBV6-5	-	TRBJ1-1	-
TGTGCCAGCAGCCCGGACAGAAACACTAATGAAAAACTGTTTTTT	CASSPDRNTNEKLFF	TRBV7-9	-	TRBJ1-4	-
TGCGCCAGCAGCTTGAGCCTAGCGGGGTCCTCCTACGAGCAGTACTTC	CASSLSLAGSSYEQYF	TRBV5-1	-	TRBJ2-7	TRBD2
TGTGCCAGCAGCTTCCAGGGAGGCTACACCTTC	CASSFQGGYTF	TRBV6-5	-	TRBJ1-2	-
TGCGCCAGCAGCCAAGATGATTGGCAGGGGGTTGGCTACACCTTC	CASSQDDWQGVGYTF	TRBV4-3	-	TRBJ1-2	TRBD1
TGTGCCAGCACCCAGGGAGGCACTGAAGCTTTCTTT	CASTQGGTEAFF	TRBV7-9	-	TRBJ1-1	-
TGTGCCAGCAGTTCGGGCGGGAGGGCCTCAGAGACCCAGTACTTC	CASSSGGRASETQYF	TRBV28	-	TRBJ2-5	TRBD2
TGTGCCAGCAGTTCACAGGTTGCCTACGAGCAGTACTTC	CASSSQVAYEQYF	TRBV28	-	TRBJ2-7	-
TGCGCCAGCAGCATTAGCGGGAGCTACGAGCAGTACTTC	CASSISGSYEQYF	TRBV5-1	-	TRBJ2-7	TRBD2
TGTGCCACCAGCAGAGTCTCGGGACAGGGGGCTGGAGGCTACACCTTC	CATSRVSGQGAGGYTF	TRBV15	-	TRBJ1-2	TRBD1
TGCGCCAGCAGCTTGGGACTAGCGGGAGGAAGATTAGACACCGGGGAGCTGTTTTTT	CASSLGLAGGRLDTGELFF	TRBV4-3	-	TRBJ2-2	TRBD2
TGTGCCAGCAGTTTATTTGGCGGGTCCTACGAGCAGTACTTC	CASSLFGGSYEQYF	TRBV27	-	TRBJ2-7	-
TGTGCCAGTAGTATCCGGCAGGGGGGCACAGATACGCAGTATTTT	CASSIRQGGTDTQYF	TRBV19	once	TRBJ2-3	TRBD1
TGTGCCAGTAGTATAGGCCCCGCGGGGGGAAACACCGGGGAGCTGTTTTTT	CASSIGPAGGNTGELFF	TRBV19	-	TRBJ2-2	TRBD2
TGTGCCAGTAGATATAGCCCAGTCGACAGGGGTAATTCACCCCTCCACTTT	CASRYSPVDRGNSPLHF	TRBV19	-	TRBJ1-6	TRBD1
TGCGCCAGCAGCTTACAGGGGGCAGCCAGTCAGCCCCAGCATTTT	CASSLQGAASQPQHF	TRBV5-1	-	TRBJ1-5	TRBD1
TGTGCCAGCAGCTTAGGATTGGCAGGGATCTTCGAGCAGTACTTC	CASSLGLAGIFEQYF	TRBV11-3	-	TRBJ2-7	-
TGTGCCAGCAGCTTAGTCTTCTCTGGAAACACCATATATTTT	CASSLVFSGNTIYF	TRBV13	-	TRBJ1-3	-
TGTGCCTGGAGTGTACCTAGCGGAAGGGAGACCCAGTACTTC	CAWSVPSGRETQYF	TRBV30	-	TRBJ2-5	TRBD2
TGTGCCACCCTTGAGACTAGAACCTACGAGCAGTACTTC	CATLETRTYEQYF	TRBV28	-	TRBJ2-7	-
TGTGCCAGCAGTTTAAGCCCAGGGACTGAAGCTTTCTTT	CASSLSPGTEAFF	TRBV28	many	TRBJ1-1	-
TGTGCCAGCAGTGAAGGGACTAGCGGGTCCTACGAGCAGTACTTC	CASSEGTSGSYEQYF	TRBV6-1	few	TRBJ2-7	TRBD2
TGTGCCAGCAGCCTGGGACTATCTAGCACAGATACGCAGTATTTT	CASSLGLSSTDTQYF	TRBV5-6	-	TRBJ2-3	TRBD2
TGTGCCAGCAACGAAGGACAGGTACTAACCAAAAACATTCAGTACTTC	CASNEGQVLTKNIQYF	TRBV28	once	TRBJ2-4	TRBD1
TGTGCCAGCAGCCTTGGAGGCGGGAGAGGATCCTACGAGCAGTACTTC	CASSLGGGRGSYEQYF	TRBV28	-	TRBJ2-7	TRBD2
TGTGCCAGCAGTCCCTCCGGGACAGGGGACTACGAGCAGTACTTC	CASSPSGTGDYEQYF	TRBV27	-	TRBJ2-7	TRBD1
TGTGCCATCAGTGAAGAGGGTTATGGCTACACCTTC	CAISEEGYGYTF	TRBV10-3	-	TRBJ1-2	-
TGTGCCAGCAGCTTTTCTAGCGGGAGCTTCAACGAGCAGTACTTC	CASSFSSGSFNEQYF	TRBV7-6	-	TRBJ2-7	TRBD2
TGTGCCAGCAGTTCACAGGGGGCTCCCTACAATGAGCAGTTCTTC	CASSSQGAPYNEQFF	TRBV27	-	TRBJ2-1	TRBD1
TGTGCCAGCACTCTCTTAGGACAGATGAACACTGAAGCTTTCTTT	CASTLLGQMNTEAFF	TRBV5-6	few	TRBJ1-1	-
TGTGCCAGCAATTCCCAATACGAGCAGTACTTC	CASNSQYEQYF	TRBV6-6	few	TRBJ2-7	-
TGTGCCAGCAGCTTAGTGTCTGGACTCCTCACCGGGGAGCTGTTTTTT	CASSLVSGLLTGELFF	TRBV7-6	-	TRBJ2-2	-
TGTGCCAGCAGCAGTTGTAGGGGGGACAGGGGGCCTCCTAACGAGCAGTACTTC	CASSSCRGDRGPPNEQYF	TRBV7-3	-	TRBJ2-7	TRBD1
TGTGCCTGGAGGGATACCGGGACAACCTACTATGGCTACACCTTC	CAWRDTGTTYYGYTF	TRBV30	-	TRBJ1-2	-
TGTGCCAGCAGCTCAGACAGGAGCGCTAACTATGGCTACACCTTC	CASSSDRSANYGYTF	TRBV7-2	-	TRBJ1-2	-
TGTGCCTGGAGTCAGGGGAACAGGGAATACGAGCAGTACTTC	CAWSQGNREYEQYF	TRBV30	-	TRBJ2-7	-
TGTGCCAGCTCACTCCGGGACAGTGAAGCTTTCTTT	CASSLRDSEAFF	TRBV18	-	TRBJ1-1	TRBD1
TGTGCCAGCAGTTTAGGAGGGGCTGGAAACACCATATATTTT	CASSLGGAGNTIYF	TRBV28	few	TRBJ1-3	-